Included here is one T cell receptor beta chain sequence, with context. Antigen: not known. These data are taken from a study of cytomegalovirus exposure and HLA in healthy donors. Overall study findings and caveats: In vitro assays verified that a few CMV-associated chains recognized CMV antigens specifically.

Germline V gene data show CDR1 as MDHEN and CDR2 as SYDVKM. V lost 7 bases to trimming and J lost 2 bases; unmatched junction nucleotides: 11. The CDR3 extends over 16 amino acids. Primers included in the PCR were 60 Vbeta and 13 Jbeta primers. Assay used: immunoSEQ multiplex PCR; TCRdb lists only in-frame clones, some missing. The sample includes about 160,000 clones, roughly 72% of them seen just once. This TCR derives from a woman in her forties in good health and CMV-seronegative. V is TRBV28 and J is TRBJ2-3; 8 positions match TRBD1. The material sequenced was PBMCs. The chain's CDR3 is CASTTRQGPITDTQYF. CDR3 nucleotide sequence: TGTGCCAGCACCACTCGACAGGGGCCCATCACAGATACGCAGTATTTT.